This TCR beta chain is drawn from a study of cytomegalovirus exposure and HLA in healthy donors. Concerning this clone itself: Its antigen is not identified.

PCR used 60 Vbeta primers and 13 Jbeta primers. Generated by immunoSEQ multiplex PCR, the TCRdb table keeps only in-frame clones and is missing some. Of some 190,000 clones in the sample, 85% to 90% were seen once. General study results and limits: TCR beta sequences reportedly predicted most subjects' HLA-A and HLA-B alleles accurately. Among CMV-associated TCR beta chains, most appeared HLA-restricted in a later analysis.

Sequences were obtained from PBMCs. This sequence was found in a woman aged 18-29 years in good health and CMV-seronegative.

The DNA for the CDR3 is TGTGCCAGTAGTATAGGCCCTAGCGGGACAATCTCCTACGAGCAGTACTTC. Protein product: CASSIGPSGTISYEQYF. This rearrangement joins TRBV19 to TRBJ2-7; 9 bases align to TRBD2. CDR3 length: 17 residues. The ends lost 1 base at V and 0 bases at J; junction bases unmatched: 7. CDR1 LNHDA and CDR2 SQIVND come from the germline V gene (reference sequence).